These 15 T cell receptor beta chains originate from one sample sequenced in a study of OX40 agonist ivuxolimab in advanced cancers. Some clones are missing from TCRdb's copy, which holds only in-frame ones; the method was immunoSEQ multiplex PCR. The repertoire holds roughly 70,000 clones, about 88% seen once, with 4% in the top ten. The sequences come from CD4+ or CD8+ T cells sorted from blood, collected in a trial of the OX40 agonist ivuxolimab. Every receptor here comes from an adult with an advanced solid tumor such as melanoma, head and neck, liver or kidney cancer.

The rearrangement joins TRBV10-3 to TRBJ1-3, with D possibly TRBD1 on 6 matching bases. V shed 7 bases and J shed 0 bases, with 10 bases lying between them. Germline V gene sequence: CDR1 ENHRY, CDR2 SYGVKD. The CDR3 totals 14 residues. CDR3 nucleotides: TGTGCCATCAAGGACAGTGACTCTGGAAACACCATATATTTT. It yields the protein CAIKDSDSGNTIYF.

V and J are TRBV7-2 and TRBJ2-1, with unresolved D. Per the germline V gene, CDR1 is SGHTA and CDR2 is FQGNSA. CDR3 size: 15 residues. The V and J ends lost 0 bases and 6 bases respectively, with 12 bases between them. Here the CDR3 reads CASSLAGSLVNEQFF. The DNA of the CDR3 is TGTGCCAGCAGCTTAGCAGGCAGCTTAGTCAATGAGCAGTTCTTC.

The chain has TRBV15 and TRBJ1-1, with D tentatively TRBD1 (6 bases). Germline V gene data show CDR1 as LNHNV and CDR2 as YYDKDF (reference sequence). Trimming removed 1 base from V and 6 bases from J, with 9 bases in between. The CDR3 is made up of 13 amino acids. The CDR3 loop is CATSRGTEAEAFF. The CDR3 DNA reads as TGTGCCACCAGCAGAGGGACAGAAGCTGAAGCTTTCTTT.

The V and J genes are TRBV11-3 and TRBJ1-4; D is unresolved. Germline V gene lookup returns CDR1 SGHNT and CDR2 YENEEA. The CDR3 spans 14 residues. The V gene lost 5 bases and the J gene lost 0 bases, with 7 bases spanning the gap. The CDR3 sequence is CASSPTPTNEKLFF. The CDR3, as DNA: TGTGCCAGCAGCCCGACTCCAACTAATGAAAAACTGTTTTTT.

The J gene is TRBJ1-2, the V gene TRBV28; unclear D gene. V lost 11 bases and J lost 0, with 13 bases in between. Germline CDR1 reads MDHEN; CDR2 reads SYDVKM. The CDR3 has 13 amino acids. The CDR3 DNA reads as TGTGCCCTAGCCGGGCGCCCTAACTATGGCTACACCTTC. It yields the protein CALAGRPNYGYTF.

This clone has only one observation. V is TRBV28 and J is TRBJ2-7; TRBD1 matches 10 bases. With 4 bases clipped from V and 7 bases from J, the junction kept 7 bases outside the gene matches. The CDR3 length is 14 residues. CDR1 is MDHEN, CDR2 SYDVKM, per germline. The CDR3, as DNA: TGTGCCAGCAGTTCGTCCGGGACAGGGGAAGAGCAGTACTTC. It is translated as CASSSSGTGEEQYF.

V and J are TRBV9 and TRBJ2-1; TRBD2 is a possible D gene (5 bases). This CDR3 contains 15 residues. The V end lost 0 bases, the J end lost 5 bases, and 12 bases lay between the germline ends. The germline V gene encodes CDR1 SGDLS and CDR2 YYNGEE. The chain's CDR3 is CASSVGSSAHNEQFF. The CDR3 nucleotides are TGTGCCAGCAGCGTAGGTAGTAGCGCACACAATGAGCAGTTCTTC. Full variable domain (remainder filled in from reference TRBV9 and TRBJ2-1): DSGVTQTPKHLITATGQRVTLRCSPRSGDLSVYWYQQSLDQGLQFLIQYYNGEERAKGNILERFSAQQFPDLHSELNLSSLELGDSALYFCASSVGSSAHNEQFFGPGTRLTVL.

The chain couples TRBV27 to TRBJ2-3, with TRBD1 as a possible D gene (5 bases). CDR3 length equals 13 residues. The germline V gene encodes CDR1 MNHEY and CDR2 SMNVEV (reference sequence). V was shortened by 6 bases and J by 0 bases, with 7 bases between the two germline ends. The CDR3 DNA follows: TGTGCCAGCAGGCCAGGGAGCACAGATACGCAGTATTTT. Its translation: CASRPGSTDTQYF.

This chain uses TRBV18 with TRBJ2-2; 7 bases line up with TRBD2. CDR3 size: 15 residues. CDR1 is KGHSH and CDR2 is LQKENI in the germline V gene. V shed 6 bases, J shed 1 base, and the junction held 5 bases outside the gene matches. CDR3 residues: CASSRTSQNTGELFF. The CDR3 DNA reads TGTGCCAGCTCCCGGACTAGTCAGAACACCGGGGAGCTGTTTTTT.

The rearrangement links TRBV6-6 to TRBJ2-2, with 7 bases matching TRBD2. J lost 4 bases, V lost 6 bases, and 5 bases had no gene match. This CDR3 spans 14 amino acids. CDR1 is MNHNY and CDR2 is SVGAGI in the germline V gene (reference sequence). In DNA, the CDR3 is TGTGCCAGCAGGGCCAGGGAGGGCACCGGGGAGCTGTTTTTT. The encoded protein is CASRAREGTGELFF.

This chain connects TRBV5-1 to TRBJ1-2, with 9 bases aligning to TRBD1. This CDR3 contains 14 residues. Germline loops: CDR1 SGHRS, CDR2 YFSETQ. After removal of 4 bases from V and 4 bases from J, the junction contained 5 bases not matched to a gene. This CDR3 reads CASSVGQGSYGYTF. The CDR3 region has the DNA TGCGCCAGCAGCGTTGGACAGGGGTCCTATGGCTACACCTTC.

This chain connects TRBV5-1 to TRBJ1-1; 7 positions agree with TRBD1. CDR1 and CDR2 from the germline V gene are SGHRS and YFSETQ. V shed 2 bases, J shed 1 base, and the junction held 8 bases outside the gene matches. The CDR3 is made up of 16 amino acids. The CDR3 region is CASSLISGTENTEAFF. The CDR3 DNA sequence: TGCGCCAGCAGCTTAATATCCGGGACAGAGAACACTGAAGCTTTCTTT.

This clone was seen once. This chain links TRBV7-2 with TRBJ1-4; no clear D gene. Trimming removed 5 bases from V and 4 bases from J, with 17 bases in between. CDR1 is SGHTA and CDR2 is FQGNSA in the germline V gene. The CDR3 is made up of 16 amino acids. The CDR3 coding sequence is TGTGCCAGCAGCGCGCACAAGTCCGGGGATAATGAAAAACTGTTTTTT. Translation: CASSAHKSGDNEKLFF.

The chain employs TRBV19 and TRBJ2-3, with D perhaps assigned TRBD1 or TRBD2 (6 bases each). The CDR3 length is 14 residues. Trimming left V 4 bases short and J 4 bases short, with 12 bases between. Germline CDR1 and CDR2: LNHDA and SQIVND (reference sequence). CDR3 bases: TGTGCCAGTAGTAACCCGAGGGGGGCAGATACGCAGTATTTT. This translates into CASSNPRGADTQYF.

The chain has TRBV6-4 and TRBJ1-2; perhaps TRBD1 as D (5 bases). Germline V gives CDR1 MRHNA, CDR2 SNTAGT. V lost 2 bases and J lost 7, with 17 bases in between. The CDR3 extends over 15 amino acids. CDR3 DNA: TGTGCCAGCAGTGACGTTTCGGCAGGGCAGGGTGGCTACACCTTC. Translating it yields CASSDVSAGQGGYTF.